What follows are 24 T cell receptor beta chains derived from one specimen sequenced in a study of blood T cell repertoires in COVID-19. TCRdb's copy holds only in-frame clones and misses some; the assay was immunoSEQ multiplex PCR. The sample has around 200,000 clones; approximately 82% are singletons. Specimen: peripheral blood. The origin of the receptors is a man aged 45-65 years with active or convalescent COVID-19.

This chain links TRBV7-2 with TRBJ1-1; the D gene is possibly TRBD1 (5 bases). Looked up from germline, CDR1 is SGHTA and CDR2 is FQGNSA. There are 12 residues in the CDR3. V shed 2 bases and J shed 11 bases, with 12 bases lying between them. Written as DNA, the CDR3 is TGTGCCAGCAGCTTACGGAGGGGAGCTGCTTTCTTT. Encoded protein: CASSLRRGAAFF.

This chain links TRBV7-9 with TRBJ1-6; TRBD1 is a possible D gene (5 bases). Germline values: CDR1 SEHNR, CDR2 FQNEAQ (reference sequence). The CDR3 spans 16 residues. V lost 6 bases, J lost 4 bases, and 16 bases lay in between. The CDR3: CASRRDSNVYNSPLHF. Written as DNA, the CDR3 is TGTGCCAGCAGACGAGACAGTAATGTTTATAATTCACCCCTCCACTTT.

The CDR3 loop is CASSYSGGVNNEQFF. The CDR3 DNA reads as TGTGCCAGCAGTTACAGCGGGGGCGTTAACAATGAGCAGTTCTTC. This chain links TRBV6-6 with TRBJ2-1, with 8 nucleotides matching TRBD2. This CDR3 contains 15 residues. Germline trimming cut 2 bases from V and 5 bases from J; bases unmatched to any gene: 5. CDR1 and CDR2 from the germline V gene are MNHNY and SVGAGI (reference sequence).

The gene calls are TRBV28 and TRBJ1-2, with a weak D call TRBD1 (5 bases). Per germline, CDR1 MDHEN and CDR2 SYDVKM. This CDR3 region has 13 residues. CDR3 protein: CASRPGPLGGYTF. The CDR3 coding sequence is TGTGCAAGCCGGCCAGGGCCCCTTGGGGGCTACACCTTC.

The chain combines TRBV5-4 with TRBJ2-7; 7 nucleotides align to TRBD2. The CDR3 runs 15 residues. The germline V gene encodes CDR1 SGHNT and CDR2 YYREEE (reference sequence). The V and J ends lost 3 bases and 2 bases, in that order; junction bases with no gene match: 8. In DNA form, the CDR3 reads TGTGCCAGCAGCTCCGCGGCTAGCGGTCCCTACGAGCAGTACTTC. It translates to CASSSAASGPYEQYF.

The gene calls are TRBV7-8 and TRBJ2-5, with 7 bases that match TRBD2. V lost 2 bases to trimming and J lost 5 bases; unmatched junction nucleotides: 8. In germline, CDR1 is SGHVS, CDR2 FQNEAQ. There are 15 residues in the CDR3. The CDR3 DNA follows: TGTGCCAGCAGCTTATCGGCTAGCGGTAGGGAGACCCAGTACTTC. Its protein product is CASSLSASGRETQYF.

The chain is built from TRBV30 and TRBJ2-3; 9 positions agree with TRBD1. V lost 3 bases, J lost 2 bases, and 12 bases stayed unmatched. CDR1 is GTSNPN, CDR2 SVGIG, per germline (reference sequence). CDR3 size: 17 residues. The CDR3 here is CAWSHGPRTGDTDTQYF. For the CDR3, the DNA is TGTGCCTGGAGCCATGGGCCACGGACAGGGGACACAGATACGCAGTATTTT.

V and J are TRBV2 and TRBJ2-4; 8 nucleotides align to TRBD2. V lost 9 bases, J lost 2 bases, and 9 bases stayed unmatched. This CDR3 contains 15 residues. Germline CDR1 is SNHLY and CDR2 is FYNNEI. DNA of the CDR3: TGTGCCAGTCTAAAAGCGGGAGTGACCAAAAACATTCAGTACTTC. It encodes CASLKAGVTKNIQYF.

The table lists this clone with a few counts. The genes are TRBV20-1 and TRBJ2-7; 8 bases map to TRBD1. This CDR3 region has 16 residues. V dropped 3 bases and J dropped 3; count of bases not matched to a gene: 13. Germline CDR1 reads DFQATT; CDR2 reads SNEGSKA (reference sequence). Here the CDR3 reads CSASPPGTGQIYEQYF. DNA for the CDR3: TGCAGTGCTAGTCCCCCCGGGACAGGACAAATCTACGAGCAGTACTTC.

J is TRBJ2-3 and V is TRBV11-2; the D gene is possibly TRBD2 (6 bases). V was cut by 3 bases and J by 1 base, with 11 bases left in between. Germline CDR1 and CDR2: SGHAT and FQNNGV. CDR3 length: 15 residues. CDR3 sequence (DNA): TGTGCCAGCAGCTTGAATACGGGGGGCACAGATACGCAGTATTTT. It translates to CASSLNTGGTDTQYF.

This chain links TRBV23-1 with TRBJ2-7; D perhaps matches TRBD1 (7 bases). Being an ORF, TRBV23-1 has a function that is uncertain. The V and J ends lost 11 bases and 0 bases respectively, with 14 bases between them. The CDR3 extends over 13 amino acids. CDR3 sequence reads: CAPGGQPSYEQYF. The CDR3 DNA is TGCGCCCCCGGGGGACAGCCCTCCTACGAGCAGTACTTC.

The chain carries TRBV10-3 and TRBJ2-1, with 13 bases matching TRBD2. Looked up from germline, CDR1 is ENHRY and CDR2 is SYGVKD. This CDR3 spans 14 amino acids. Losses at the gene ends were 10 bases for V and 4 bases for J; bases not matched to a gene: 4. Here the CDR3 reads CATRGLAGYNEQFF. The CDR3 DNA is TGTGCCACCAGGGGACTAGCGGGATACAATGAGCAGTTCTTC.

CDR3 sequence (DNA): TGCGCCAGCAGCCAAGAAGCGAGCGGCTTACGCTCCTACAATGAGCAGTTCTTC. Its protein is CASSQEASGLRSYNEQFF. The V gene is TRBV4-1, the J gene TRBJ2-1; weak D call: TRBD2 (5 bases). CDR3 size: 18 residues. Germline loops: CDR1 MGHRA, CDR2 YSYEKL. V lost 0 bases to trimming and J lost 0 bases, with 15 bases between them.

CDR3 sequence: CASSAGTGEYSPLHF. In DNA, the CDR3 is TGTGCCAGCAGCGCCGGGACAGGGGAATATTCACCCCTCCACTTT. The chain joins TRBV5-6 to TRBJ1-6, with 10 bases that match TRBD1. There are 15 residues in the CDR3. Germline CDR1 and CDR2: SGHDT and YYEEEE. Losses at the gene ends were 4 bases for V and 8 bases for J; bases not matched to a gene: 6.

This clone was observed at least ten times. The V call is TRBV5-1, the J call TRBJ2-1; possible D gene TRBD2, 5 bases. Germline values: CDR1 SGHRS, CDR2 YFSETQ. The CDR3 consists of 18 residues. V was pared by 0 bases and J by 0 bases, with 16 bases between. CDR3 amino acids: CASSLASNPGSSYNEQFF. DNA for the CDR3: TGCGCCAGCAGCTTGGCCTCGAACCCGGGATCCTCCTACAATGAGCAGTTCTTC.

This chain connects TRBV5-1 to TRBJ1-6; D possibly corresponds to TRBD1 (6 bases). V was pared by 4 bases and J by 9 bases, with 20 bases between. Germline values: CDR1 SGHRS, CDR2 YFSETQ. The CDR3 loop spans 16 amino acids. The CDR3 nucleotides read TGCGCCAGCAGCCTAGGACAGATCCGGTCGGGTTCACCCCTCCACTTT. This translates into CASSLGQIRSGSPLHF.

The CDR3 DNA sequence: TGTGCCAGCAGCCCGGACGGGGGTGTAGGGGCCAACGTCCTGACTTTC. Encoded protein: CASSPDGGVGANVLTF. V gene TRBV5-8 combines with J gene TRBJ2-6; D possibly corresponds to TRBD2 (6 bases). With 4 bases removed from V and 4 bases from J, the gap between germline ends came to 15 bases. Germline CDR1 reads SGHTS; CDR2 reads YDEGEE. The CDR3 contains 16 residues.

The DNA for the CDR3 is TGTGCCACCAGACCTACAGGGGCGAACACCGGGGAGCTGTTTTTT. Protein: CATRPTGANTGELFF. The J gene is TRBJ2-2, the V gene TRBV24-1, with 7 bases that match TRBD1. This CDR3 has 15 amino acids. Germline-derived CDR1 and CDR2 are KGHDR and SFDVKD. After removal of 7 bases from V and 0 bases from J, the junction contained 4 bases not matched to a gene.

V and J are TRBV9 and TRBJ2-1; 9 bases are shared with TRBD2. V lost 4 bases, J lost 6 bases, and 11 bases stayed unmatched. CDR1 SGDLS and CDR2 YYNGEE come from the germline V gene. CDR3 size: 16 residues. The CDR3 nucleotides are TGTGCCAGCAGCCCCTTTTTGAGGCGGGAGGGCAATGAGCAGTTCTTC. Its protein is CASSPFLRREGNEQFF.

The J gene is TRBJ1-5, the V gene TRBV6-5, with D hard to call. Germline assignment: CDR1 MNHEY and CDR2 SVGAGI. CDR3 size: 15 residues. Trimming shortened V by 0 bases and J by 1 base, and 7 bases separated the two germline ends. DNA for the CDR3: TGTGCCAGCAGTTACTCAGGAGGGAGCAATCAGCCCCAGCATTTT. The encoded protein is CASSYSGGSNQPQHF.

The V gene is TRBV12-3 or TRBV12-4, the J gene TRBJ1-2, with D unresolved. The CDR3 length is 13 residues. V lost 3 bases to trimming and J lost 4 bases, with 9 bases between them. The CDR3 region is CASSFGRSYGYTF. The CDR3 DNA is TGTGCCAGCAGTTTTGGAAGGAGCTATGGCTACACCTTC.

As DNA, the CDR3 is TGTGCCACCAGTGATTCCCGGACAGACCCATATGGTGGCTACACCTTC. It is translated as CATSDSRTDPYGGYTF. The V call is TRBV24-1, the J call TRBJ1-2; TRBD1 is a possible D gene (6 bases). This CDR3 is 16 amino acids long. Germline V lookup: CDR1 KGHDR, CDR2 SFDVKD. Trimming shortened V by 2 bases and J by 7 bases, and 19 bases separated the two germline ends.

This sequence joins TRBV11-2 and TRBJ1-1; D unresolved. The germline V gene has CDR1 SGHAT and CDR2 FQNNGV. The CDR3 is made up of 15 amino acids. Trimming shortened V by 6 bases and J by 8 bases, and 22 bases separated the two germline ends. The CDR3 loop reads CASSAIARGHGEAFF. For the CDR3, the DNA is TGTGCCAGCAGTGCCATCGCGAGAGGCCATGGGGAAGCTTTCTTT.

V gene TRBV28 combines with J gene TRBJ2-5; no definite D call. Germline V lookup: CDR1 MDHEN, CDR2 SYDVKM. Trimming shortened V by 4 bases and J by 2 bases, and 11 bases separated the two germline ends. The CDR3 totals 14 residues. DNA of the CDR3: TGTGCCAGCAGTTCAGCGAGGTGGCAAGAGACCCAGTACTTC. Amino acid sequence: CASSSARWQETQYF. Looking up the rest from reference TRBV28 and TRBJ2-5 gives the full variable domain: DVKVTQSSRYLVKRTGEKVFLECVQDMDHENMFWYRQDPGLGLRLIYFSYDVKMKEKGDIPEGYSVSREKKERFSLILESASTNQTSMYLCASSSARWQETQYFGPGTRLLVL.